A selection of T cell receptor beta chains follows, all from one sample in a study of response to subunit inactivated influenza vaccine. Each CDR3 protein gets one entry after TCRdb re-called the RT-PCR reads with MiXCR. The data hold 650,000 or so distinct CDR3 sequences, with 14% observed a single time. The starting material was PBMCs from blood, obtained 14 to 15 days before vaccination. These TCRs come from a middle-aged man who received an inactivated influenza vaccine. The CDR3 runs from the conserved cysteine through the conserved F or W. The D gene is left open where the match is weak. The size entry is marked missing in some rows and otherwise reads once, few, many or a size class.

.	TRBD1	TRBV12-3/TRBV12-4	TRBJ1-2	CASSKQGAPPYGYTF	TGTGCCAGCAGTAAACAGGGGGCTCCCCCTTATGGCTACACCTTC
few	TRBD1	TRBV10-3	TRBJ2-5	CAIRLGTGSPETQYF	TGTGCCATCAGATTAGGGACAGGGTCACCAGAGACCCAGTACTTC
.	.	TRBV9	TRBJ2-5	CASSVLADQETQYF	TGTGCCAGCAGCGTACTTGCGGATCAAGAGACCCAGTACTTC
.	TRBD2	TRBV7-6	TRBJ2-7	CASSSGTSVFYEQYF	TGTGCCAGCAGCTCCGGGACTAGCGTTTTCTACGAGCAGTACTTC
many	TRBD1	TRBV5-1	TRBJ2-7	CASSLDPDRGSEQYF	TGCGCCAGCAGCTTGGACCCAGACAGGGGAAGCGAGCAGTACTTC
few	TRBD1	TRBV6-2/TRBV6-3	TRBJ2-7	CASSYSRDRASNEQYF	TGTGCCAGCAGTTACTCGAGGGACAGGGCATCCAACGAGCAGTACTTC
once	TRBD1	TRBV12-3/TRBV12-4	TRBJ1-2	CASTGTGQGYTF	TGTGCCAGCACCGGGACAGGGCAAGGCTACACCTTC
.	TRBD1	TRBV12-3/TRBV12-4	TRBJ2-7	CASSFVDRGSYEQYF	TGTGCCAGCAGTTTCGTCGACAGGGGTTCCTACGAGCAGTACTTC
.	TRBD2	TRBV19	TRBJ2-1	CASSTELAGGPLYNEQFF	TGTGCCAGTAGTACAGAACTAGCGGGAGGGCCGTTGTACAATGAGCAGTTCTTC
.	TRBD1	TRBV20-1	TRBJ2-2	CSARQHLGTGGTGELFF	TGCAGTGCTAGACAACACCTAGGGACAGGGGGGACCGGGGAGCTGTTTTTT
.	TRBD1	TRBV10-3	TRBJ1-1	CAISEQGARTEAFF	TGTGCCATCAGTGAACAGGGGGCGCGAACTGAAGCTTTCTTT
many	.	TRBV7-9	TRBJ2-7	CASSLAIDSLSSYEQYF	TGTGCCAGCAGCTTAGCGATCGACAGCTTAAGCTCCTACGAGCAGTACTTC
many	.	TRBV29-1	TRBJ2-3	CSVEGASDTQYF	TGCAGCGTTGAGGGGGCCTCAGATACGCAGTATTTT
many	.	TRBV9	TRBJ1-1	CASSVGAGEAAFF	TGTGCCAGCAGCGTAGGGGCAGGGGAGGCTGCTTTCTTT
few	.	TRBV12-3/TRBV12-4	TRBJ1-5	CASSFLQSRYSNQPQHF	TGTGCCAGCAGTTTTCTCCAGAGCCGGTATAGCAATCAGCCCCAGCATTTT
.	.	TRBV14	TRBJ1-1	CASSPGLTSTEAFF	TGTGCCAGCAGCCCGGGACTTACGAGCACTGAAGCTTTCTTT
.	.	TRBV3-1	TRBJ2-1	CASSQAPGFEQFF	TGTGCCAGCAGCCAAGCCCCGGGATTTGAGCAGTTCTTC
.	.	TRBV18	TRBJ1-1	CASSSWTENTEAFF	TGTGCCAGCTCATCTTGGACGGAGAACACTGAAGCTTTCTTT
.	.	TRBV29-1	TRBJ2-1	CSVGGISYNEQFF	TGCAGCGTTGGCGGGATCTCCTACAATGAGCAGTTCTTC
.	.	TRBV10-3	TRBJ1-1	CAISESGGIGEAFF	TGTGCCATCAGTGAGAGCGGGGGAATCGGTGAAGCTTTCTTT
few	TRBD2	TRBV7-9	TRBJ2-1	CASSPRTSSLNEQFF	TGTGCCAGCAGCCCTCGGACTAGCTCACTCAATGAGCAGTTCTTC
few	.	TRBV6-6	TRBJ2-7	CASSTVTGFEQYF	TGTGCCAGCAGTACGGTAACAGGGTTCGAGCAGTACTTC
.	.	TRBV18	TRBJ2-7	CASSPWGTARREQYF	TGTGCCAGCTCACCATGGGGGACGGCGAGGAGGGAGCAGTACTTC
.	.	TRBV29-1	TRBJ2-4	CSVEGGTSQLAKNIQYF	TGCAGCGTTGAAGGCGGGACATCACAATTAGCCAAAAACATTCAGTACTTC
many	.	TRBV6-6	TRBJ2-5	CASSYLETQYF	TGTGCCAGCAGTTACTTGGAGACCCAGTACTTC
.	.	TRBV12-3/TRBV12-4	TRBJ2-5	CASSFAGAWETQYF	TGTGCCAGCAGTTTCGCGGGGGCTTGGGAGACCCAGTACTTC
few	.	TRBV3-1	TRBJ2-7	CASSQDLSASYEQYF	TGTGCCAGCAGCCAAGATCTGTCCGCCTCCTACGAGCAGTACTTC
.	.	TRBV7-2	TRBJ2-1	CASSIPSNEQFF	TGTGCCAGCAGCATCCCTTCTAATGAGCAGTTCTTC
few	.	TRBV4-1	TRBJ2-7	CASSQVEGGYEQYF	TGCGCCAGCAGCCAAGTTGAGGGGGGGTACGAGCAGTACTTC
.	TRBD2	TRBV7-9	TRBJ2-5	CASSGLAGGLQETQYF	TGTGCCAGCAGCGGTCTAGCGGGAGGGTTACAAGAGACCCAGTACTTC
few	.	TRBV29-1	TRBJ2-7	CRKRGRGYEQYF	TGCAGGAAGCGGGGCAGGGGTTACGAGCAGTACTTC
.	.	TRBV2	TRBJ2-7	CASSEGRSSSYEQYF	TGTGCCAGCAGTGAGGGACGCTCGAGCTCCTACGAGCAGTACTTC
few	TRBD1	TRBV11-1	TRBJ1-6	CASSLQRTGGFGPSNSPLHF	TGTGCCAGCAGCTTACAGAGGACAGGGGGCTTTGGGCCCTCAAATTCACCCCTCCACTTT
.	TRBD2	TRBV11-1	TRBJ2-3	CASSSGLAGGLLRTDTQYF	TGTGCCAGCAGCTCCGGACTAGCGGGAGGTTTACTCCGCACAGATACGCAGTATTTT
many	TRBD2	TRBV28	TRBJ2-7	CASARGVSYEQYF	TGTGCCAGCGCCCGGGGGGTCTCCTACGAGCAGTACTTC
.	.	TRBV2	TRBJ1-1	CASNGGGNTEAFF	TGTGCCAGCAACGGAGGGGGGAACACTGAAGCTTTCTTT
few	TRBD2	TRBV7-2	TRBJ2-3	CASSSGLAGAEKYF	TGTGCCAGCAGCTCGGGACTAGCGGGGGCCGAGAAGTATTTT
.	.	TRBV12-3/TRBV12-4	TRBJ2-1	CASSFNRGTEQFF	TGTGCCAGCAGTTTTAACCGGGGTACTGAGCAGTTCTTC
few	.	TRBV19	TRBJ2-1	CASSARLGVTYNEQFF	TGTGCCAGTTCGGCCCGTCTGGGGGTCACCTACAATGAGCAGTTCTTC
.	TRBD1	TRBV7-9	TRBJ2-2	CASSSQGAQAGELFF	TGTGCCAGCAGCAGTCAGGGGGCGCAAGCCGGGGAGCTGTTTTTT
few	.	TRBV25-1	TRBJ2-2	CASRSSPGDTGELFF	TGTGCCAGCAGATCATCCCCCGGGGACACCGGGGAGCTGTTTTTT
.	TRBD2	TRBV10-3	TRBJ2-3	CATRLAGGSGDTQYF	TGTGCCACAAGACTAGCGGGGGGTTCAGGAGATACGCAGTATTTT
few	.	TRBV6-5	TRBJ1-1	CASSYSNYLSTYTEAFF	TGTGCCAGCAGTTACTCGAATTATCTCAGCACCTACACTGAAGCTTTCTTT
.	.	TRBV12-3/TRBV12-4	TRBJ1-2	CASSSADTIYGYTF	TGTGCCAGCAGTTCCGCTGACACGATTTATGGCTACACCTTC
few	TRBD2	TRBV20-1	TRBJ2-2	CSARDSPSGVSGELFF	TGCAGTGCTAGAGATTCCCCTAGCGGAGTCTCCGGGGAGCTGTTTTTT
many	.	TRBV9	TRBJ2-1	CASSVVGAGYNEQFF	TGTGCCAGCAGCGTAGTTGGGGCCGGATACAATGAGCAGTTCTTC
many	.	TRBV5-1	TRBJ2-2	CASSFRAQDAWTGELFF	TGCGCCAGCAGCTTCCGGGCACAGGACGCCTGGACCGGGGAGCTGTTTTTT
.	.	TRBV12-3/TRBV12-4	TRBJ2-2	CASIDRRTQNTGELFF	TGTGCCAGCATCGATAGGAGGACACAGAACACCGGGGAGCTGTTTTTT
.	.	TRBV28	TRBJ2-5	CAIRYGGNQETQYF	TGTGCCATACGTTATGGTGGGAACCAGGAGACCCAGTACTTC
.	TRBD1	TRBV6-1	TRBJ2-5	CASSRGTTGASGETQYF	TGTGCCAGCAGCCGCGGTACAACAGGGGCATCGGGGGAGACCCAGTACTTC
.	TRBD1	TRBV10-3	TRBJ2-7	CAISAPGQGAYDQYF	TGTGCCATCAGTGCCCCAGGACAGGGGGCCTACGACCAGTACTTC
.	TRBD2	TRBV12-3/TRBV12-4	TRBJ2-1	CASSLSSGGEVEQFF	TGTGCCAGCAGTTTATCTAGCGGGGGGGAAGTTGAGCAGTTCTTC
few	TRBD1	TRBV6-2/TRBV6-3	TRBJ1-5	CASSLPGQGQPQHF	TGTGCCAGCAGTTTACCGGGACAGGGGCAGCCCCAGCATTTT
once	.	TRBV2	TRBJ1-5	CASKGGSYSNQPQHF	TGTGCCAGCAAAGGTGGGAGTTATAGCAATCAGCCCCAGCATTTT
few	.	TRBV20-1	TRBJ1-2	CSARDRVSGSAYGYTF	TGCAGTGCTAGAGATCGGGTTTCAGGGTCGGCCTATGGCTACACCTTC